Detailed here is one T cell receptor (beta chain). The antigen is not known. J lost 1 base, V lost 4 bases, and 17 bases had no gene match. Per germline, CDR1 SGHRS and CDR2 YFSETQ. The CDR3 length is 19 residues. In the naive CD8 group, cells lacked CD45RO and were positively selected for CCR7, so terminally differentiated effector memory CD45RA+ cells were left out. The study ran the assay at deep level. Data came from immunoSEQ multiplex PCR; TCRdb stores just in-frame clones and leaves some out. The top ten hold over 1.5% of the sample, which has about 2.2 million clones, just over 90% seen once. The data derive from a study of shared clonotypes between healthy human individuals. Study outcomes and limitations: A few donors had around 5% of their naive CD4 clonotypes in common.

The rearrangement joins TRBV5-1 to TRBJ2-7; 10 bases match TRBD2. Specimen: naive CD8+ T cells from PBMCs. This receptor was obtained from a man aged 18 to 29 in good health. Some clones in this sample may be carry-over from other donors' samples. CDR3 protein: CASSPKPGLAMVASYEQYF. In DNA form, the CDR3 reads TGCGCCAGCAGCCCCAAACCGGGACTAGCGATGGTGGCATCCTACGAGCAGTACTTC.